This T cell receptor beta chain came from a study of glioma-infiltrating T cells after dendritic cell vaccination. Across the whole study: Autologous tumor lysate-pulsed dendritic cell vaccination was given between the early 2000s and the early 2010s. Patients received three intradermal dendritic cell vaccine injections at biweekly intervals.

Study observations and caveats: TCR clonality showed no direct relationship with survival.

Time point meaning: after dendritic cell vaccination, including at tumor progression/relapse. Only patients with spare fresh-frozen tumor and over two years of follow-up were included. V lost 3 bases, J lost 4 bases, and 13 bases lay in between. Looked up from germline, CDR1 is ENHRY and CDR2 is SYGVKD. CDR3 size: 15 residues. TCRdb's copy holds only in-frame clones and misses some; the assay was immunoSEQ multiplex PCR. Counted here are fewer than 11,000 clones, roughly 80% occurring once; the ten biggest clones make up roughly 39%. On this clone itself: Its target is unknown.

The J gene is TRBJ2-1, the V gene TRBV10-3, with D unresolved. This sequence was found in a human donor with glioblastoma. Sample: blood, taken after dendritic cell vaccination. CDR3 nucleotide sequence: TGTGCCATCAGTGACACCAGTGATAAATACAATGAGCAGTTCTTC. As protein: CAISDTSDKYNEQFF.